This passage covers 20 T cell receptor beta chains from one sample sequenced in a study of blood T cells in healthy people across ages. Using a J-beta primer mix together with a sample-barcoded 5' primer, a second PCR was run for roughly 7 to 12 cycles. TCRdb reprocessed the 5' RACE reads via MiXCR and lists one record per CDR3 protein. The sample holds approximately 2,000,000 distinct CDR3 sequences; about two fifths are singletons and the top ten take roughly 24%. Sequencing used blood. The receptors originated from a human donor in good health.

This clonotype was counted many times. The rearrangement uses TRBV7-2 and TRBJ2-6; D ambiguous. The CDR3 totals 17 residues. The germline V gene encodes CDR1 SGHTA and CDR2 FQGNSA. V shed 1 base and J shed 0 bases, with 10 bases lying between them. CDR3 sequence (DNA): TGTGCCAGCAGCTTAGGGGCAGGCGGCTCTGGGGCCAACGTCCTGACTTTC. Its protein product is CASSLGAGGSGANVLTF.

This clonotype was recorded at least ten times. The J gene is TRBJ2-7, the V gene TRBV4-1, with 7 bases matching TRBD1. Germline CDR1 reads MGHRA; CDR2 reads YSYEKL. The CDR3 spans 16 residues. The trim removed 1 base at V and 2 bases at J, leaving 8 bases unmatched. CDR3 sequence reads: CASSQVRDSETYEQYF. CDR3 nucleotides: TGCGCCAGCAGCCAAGTTAGGGACAGTGAAACCTACGAGCAGTACTTC.

The chain joins TRBV28 to TRBJ2-7, with D perhaps TRBD1 (5 bases). This CDR3 has 13 residues. The V gene's germline CDR1 is MDHEN and CDR2 SYDVKM. V lost 7 bases to trimming and J lost 0 bases, with 10 bases between them. Here the CDR3 DNA reads TGTGCCAGCAAGATAGACAGCTCCTACGAGCAGTACTTC. This gives the protein CASKIDSSYEQYF.

This clonotype was counted only a few times. This chain uses TRBV24-1 with TRBJ2-3; the D gene is possibly TRBD2 (5 bases). Germline V gives CDR1 KGHDR, CDR2 SFDVKD. This CDR3 is 16 amino acids long. Trimming shortened V by 2 bases and J by 0 bases, and 11 bases separated the two germline ends. The CDR3 DNA reads TGTGCCACCAGTGATTCCGACGGGGAGAGCACAGATACGCAGTATTTT. As protein: CATSDSDGESTDTQYF.

This sequence joins TRBV7-2 and TRBJ2-1; D is unresolved. This CDR3 comprises 18 residues. V lost 1 base, J lost 6 bases, and 22 bases lay in between. The germline V gene has CDR1 SGHTA and CDR2 FQGNSA. The CDR3 region is CASSLGWIGRANRNEQFF. DNA of the CDR3: TGTGCCAGCAGCTTAGGGTGGATAGGAAGGGCTAATCGCAATGAGCAGTTCTTC. Drawing the rest from reference TRBV7-2 and TRBJ2-1, the complete variable domain is GAGVSQSPSNKVTEKGKDVELRCDPISGHTALYWYRQSLGQGLEFLIYFQGNSAPDKSGLPSDRFSAERTGGSVSTLTIQRTQQEDSAVYLCASSLGWIGRANRNEQFFGPGTRLTVL.

This sequence joins TRBV5-1 and TRBJ2-1, with TRBD2 matching over 7 bases. Per the germline V gene, CDR1 is SGHRS and CDR2 is YFSETQ. J was trimmed by 7 bases and V by 4 bases; bases with no gene match: 17. The CDR3 has 17 amino acids. This chain's CDR3 is CASSPPAWGGVTNEQFF. The CDR3 DNA reads as TGCGCCAGCAGCCCCCCCGCGTGGGGGGGGGTCACAAATGAGCAGTTCTTC.

This clonotype was detected many times. The DNA of the CDR3 is TGCAGTGCTAGAGGGAGGGACACTGAAGCTTTCTTT. Protein product: CSARGRDTEAFF. The gene calls are TRBV20-1 and TRBJ1-1; D gene unclear. Germline loops: CDR1 DFQATT, CDR2 SNEGSKA (reference sequence). The CDR3 is 12 residues long. Trimming shortened V by 1 base and J by 3 bases, and 6 bases separated the two germline ends.

V usage is TRBV18 and J usage is TRBJ2-1, with TRBD1 matching over 8 bases. CDR3 size: 14 residues. Per germline, CDR1 KGHSH and CDR2 LQKENI. V trimming: 3 bases; J trimming: 11 bases; junction bases outside the gene matches: 9. The CDR3 nucleotides read TGTGCCAGCTCACCTAGGACAGGGTCAGAAAAGCAGTTCTTC. This encodes CASSPRTGSEKQFF. The whole variable domain, remainder taken from reference TRBV18 and TRBJ2-1, is NAGVMQNPRHLVRRRGQEARLRCSPMKGHSHVYWYRQLPEEGLKFMVYLQKENIIDESGMPKERFSAEFPKEGPSILRIQQVVRGDSAAYFCASSPRTGSEKQFFGPGTRLTVL.

A remark on this clonotype: At one end the junction does not follow the germline gene, possibly because of a read error. The chain combines TRBV28 with TRBJ2-4; TRBD1 aligns across 8 bases. Germline values: CDR1 MDHEN, CDR2 SYDVKM. The CDR3 runs 14 residues. CDR3 DNA sequence: TGTGCCAGCGGTTTACCTCAGGACAGGGAAGAGCAGTACTTC. Translation: CASGLPQDREEQYF.

This clonotype was picked up a small number of times. The gene calls are TRBV7-9 and TRBJ2-7; D not resolved. Trimming cost V 5 bases and J 2 bases, with 13 bases left between them. The CDR3 length is 14 residues. In germline, CDR1 is SEHNR, CDR2 FQNEAQ (reference sequence). The DNA for the CDR3 is TGTGCCAGCAGCCCGTTATCCCTAACCTACGAGCAGTACTTC. It translates to CASSPLSLTYEQYF.

This clonotype was recorded a few times. This chain joins TRBV20-1 and TRBJ1-2, with D possibly being TRBD1 (6 bases). The V and J ends lost 3 bases and 8 bases respectively, with 10 bases between them. Germline assignment: CDR1 DFQATT and CDR2 SNEGSKA (reference sequence). This CDR3 region has 11 residues. This CDR3 reads CSASHRVGYTF. CDR3 nucleotides: TGCAGTGCTAGCCACAGGGTCGGCTACACCTTC.

This clonotype occurred a few times. The chain employs TRBV2 and TRBJ2-1; D tentatively reads TRBD1 or TRBD2 (6 bases each). The V gene lost 1 base and the J gene lost 6 bases, with 19 bases spanning the gap. CDR3 size: 17 residues. Germline lookup yields CDR1 SNHLY and CDR2 FYNNEI. CDR3 bases: TGTGCCAGCAGTGAAGATATTCTGGGACACGGGAGCAATGAGCAGTTCTTC. Its protein is CASSEDILGHGSNEQFF.

Of note for this clonotype: A junction boundary mismatches the germline segment, possibly from a read error. V gene TRBV7-2 combines with J gene TRBJ2-7; 7 bases agree with TRBD1. The V gene's germline CDR1 is SGHTA and CDR2 FQGNSA. The CDR3 loop spans 14 amino acids. DNA for the CDR3: TGTGCCAGCAGCTTAGGGACAGGATCCTACAAGCAGTACTTC. Its protein product is CASSLGTGSYKQYF.

This clonotype was seen only a few times. The V call is TRBV11-2, the J call TRBJ1-1; possible D gene TRBD1, 5 bases. The CDR3 is made up of 19 amino acids. CDR1 SGHAT and CDR2 FQNNGV come from the germline V gene. Trimming stripped 5 bases from V and 3 bases from J, with 28 bases between. In DNA form, the CDR3 reads TGTGCCAGCAGCCTACGCCCCGCGGGACGGTGGGAGAGTTACACTGAAGCTTTCTTT. Amino acid sequence: CASSLRPAGRWESYTEAFF.

This sequence joins TRBV15 and TRBJ2-1, with D possibly being TRBD1 (6 bases). Per the germline V gene, CDR1 is LNHNV and CDR2 is YYDKDF (reference sequence). The CDR3 sequence is 18 residues long. Trimming pared 0 bases from V and 8 bases from J, leaving 23 bases between. CDR3 coding DNA: TGTGCCACCAGCAGAGATAGTCTACTGGGGGCCTTTGGGGATGAGCAGTTCTTC. Amino acids: CATSRDSLLGAFGDEQFF.

Of note for this clonotype: This clone may be a read error of a much larger clone one base away. This rearrangement joins TRBV29-1 to TRBJ2-1, with D unclear. The CDR3 contains 14 residues. CDR1 SQVTM and CDR2 ANQGSEA come from the germline V gene. CDR3: CSVWRVSSYNKQFF. In DNA form, the CDR3 reads TGCAGCGTTTGGAGAGTAAGCTCCTACAATAAGCAGTTCTTC.

This chain links TRBV12-3 or TRBV12-4 with TRBJ2-3, with D possibly TRBD1 on 6 matching bases. Trimming pared 5 bases from V and 2 bases from J, leaving 23 bases between. CDR3 length: 18 residues. DNA of the CDR3: TGTGCCAGCAGTATCAGGTCGGCAGGGACACCCTACACAGATACGCAGTATTTT. It encodes CASSIRSAGTPYTDTQYF.

This clonotype turned up a few times. V is TRBV7-2 and J is TRBJ2-1; 14 nucleotides match TRBD2. The germline V gene has CDR1 SGHTA and CDR2 FQGNSA. V trimming: 3 bases; J trimming: 9 bases; junction bases outside the gene matches: 10. The CDR3 covers 17 residues. The CDR3 here is CASSFPTSGGALTEQFF. The CDR3 nucleotides read TGTGCCAGCAGCTTCCCGACTAGCGGGGGGGCCCTTACTGAGCAGTTCTTC.

The chain has TRBV4-3 and TRBJ1-2, with no clear D. The V end was cut by 3 bases, the J end by 5 bases, with 16 bases between. The CDR3 contains 15 residues. In germline, CDR1 is LGHNA, CDR2 YSLEER. The CDR3 spells CASSQSDRDFYGYTF. The CDR3 DNA reads TGCGCCAGCAGCCAGTCAGATAGGGATTTTTATGGCTACACCTTC.

The rearrangement joins TRBV9 to TRBJ1-2, with 10 bases lining up with TRBD1. Trimming cost V 0 bases and J 8 bases; bases outside gene matches: 7. This CDR3 contains 15 residues. Germline loops: CDR1 SGDLS, CDR2 YYNGEE. The CDR3 spells CASSVVVGTGDGYTF. The CDR3 DNA follows: TGTGCCAGCAGCGTAGTGGTGGGGACAGGGGACGGCTACACCTTC. Together with reference TRBV9 and TRBJ1-2, the CDR3 gives the full variable domain: DSGVTQTPKHLITATGQRVTLRCSPRSGDLSVYWYQQSLDQGLQFLIQYYNGEERAKGNILERFSAQQFPDLHSELNLSSLELGDSALYFCASSVVVGTGDGYTFGSGTRLTVV.